The next 30 T cell receptor beta chains were all read from a single sample in a study of PD-1 and CTLA-4 blockade in melanoma. Repertoires were generated with immunoSEQ multiplex PCR, while TCRdb's copy carries only in-frame clones and drops some. The sample lists around 16,000 clones, roughly 73% seen once, with 15% to 20% in the top ten. The sequencing here drew on CD8+ T cells from peripheral blood, taken before anti-PD-1 treatment. All receptors derive from a human donor with melanoma.

The genes are TRBV15 and TRBJ1-2; TRBD1 matches at 8 bases. V lost 5 bases, J lost 5 bases, and 13 bases stayed unmatched. Germline V gene data show CDR1 as LNHNV and CDR2 as YYDKDF (reference sequence). This CDR3 is built from 16 residues. CDR3 sequence: CATSSSGSGGGYGYTF. The CDR3 DNA follows: TGTGCCACCAGCTCAAGTGGGTCAGGGGGCGGGTATGGCTACACCTTC. Looking up the rest from reference TRBV15 and TRBJ1-2 gives the full variable domain: DAMVIQNPRYQVTQFGKPVTLSCSQTLNHNVMYWYQQKSSQAPKLLFHYYDKDFNNEADTPDNFQSRRPNTSFCFLDIRSPGLGDTAMYLCATSSSGSGGGYGYTFGSGTRLTVV.

J is TRBJ1-4 and V is TRBV6-5; 7 bases align to TRBD1. The germline V gene encodes CDR1 MNHEY and CDR2 SVGAGI. V shed 6 bases, J shed 8 bases, and the junction held 9 bases outside the gene matches. This CDR3 contains 14 residues. The CDR3 nucleotides read TGTGCCAGCAGCCCGACAGGGTATTCGGAAAAACTGTTTTTT. Residues: CASSPTGYSEKLFF.

This clone came up once. The gene calls are TRBV28 and TRBJ2-1, with 11 positions matching TRBD2. CDR3 length: 16 amino acids. V shed 3 bases and J 6 bases; nucleotides not matched to a gene: 7. The germline gives CDR1 MDHEN, CDR2 SYDVKM. In DNA, the CDR3 is TGTGCCAGCAGTTTTCAGATTGGGACTAGCGGCAATGAGCAGTTCTTC. Amino acids: CASSFQIGTSGNEQFF.

The V and J genes are TRBV12-3 or TRBV12-4 and TRBJ1-1; perhaps TRBD1 as D (6 bases). V dropped 6 bases and J dropped 3 bases, with 8 bases sitting between them. There are 12 residues in the CDR3. CDR3 in DNA: TGTGCCAGCAGGACAGGTGACACTGAAGCTTTCTTT. The encoded protein is CASRTGDTEAFF.

The chain is built from TRBV24-1 and TRBJ2-7; D perhaps matches TRBD2 (6 bases). Germline CDR1 and CDR2: KGHDR and SFDVKD. The germline V and J ends were trimmed by 4 bases and 5 bases, with 14 bases remaining between them. The CDR3 spans 14 residues. The CDR3, as DNA: TGTGCCACCAGTGAGACGGGAGTATTCGACGAGCAGTACTTC. Amino acids: CATSETGVFDEQYF.

V is TRBV7-8 and J is TRBJ1-1; D is undetermined. This CDR3 has 19 residues. Trimming left V 5 bases short and J 4 bases short, with 29 bases between. Germline V gene lookup returns CDR1 SGHVS and CDR2 FQNEAQ. The CDR3 is CASSLGPISAPGRSTEAFF. Here the CDR3 DNA reads TGTGCCAGCAGCCTCGGACCAATTAGTGCCCCCGGCCGAAGCACTGAAGCTTTCTTT.

This clone turned up a few times. The chain is built from TRBV11-2 and TRBJ1-5; possibly TRBD1 for D (5 bases). This CDR3 has 16 residues. Trimming took off 1 base at V and 0 bases at J, with 10 bases between the two ends. Germline CDR1 is SGHAT and CDR2 is FQNNGV. The CDR3 is CASSLVGALSNQPQHF. The DNA for the CDR3 is TGTGCCAGCAGCTTAGTCGGGGCGCTTAGCAATCAGCCCCAGCATTTT.

The CDR3 sequence: CASSAPSGGADTQYF. CDR3 sequence (DNA): TGTGCCAGCAGTGCTCCTAGCGGAGGGGCAGATACGCAGTATTTT. The chain has TRBV27 and TRBJ2-3; 7 bases fit TRBD2. V dropped 5 bases and J dropped 4; count of bases not matched to a gene: 9. Germline loops: CDR1 MNHEY, CDR2 SMNVEV (reference sequence). This CDR3 is built from 15 residues.

In this sample, this clone turned up a few times. The chain uses TRBV28 and TRBJ1-6; D perhaps matches TRBD1 (5 bases). Trimming stripped 8 bases from V and 8 bases from J, with 19 bases between. This CDR3 is 15 amino acids long. Germline values: CDR1 MDHEN, CDR2 SYDVKM. The CDR3 nucleotides are TGTGCCAGCCGAACGACAGTAAGGGCTTATTCACCCCTCCACTTT. Translated, it gives CASRTTVRAYSPLHF.

This clone turned up a few times. The gene calls are TRBV19 and TRBJ2-3, with 10 bases identical to TRBD2. The CDR3 loop spans 15 amino acids. Germline CDR1 and CDR2: LNHDA and SQIVND (reference sequence). Trimming at V came to 5 bases and at J to 0 bases, leaving 2 bases not matched to a gene. The CDR3 loop reads CASSRTSGSTDTQYF. In DNA, the CDR3 is TGTGCCAGTAGTCGGACTAGCGGAAGCACAGATACGCAGTATTTT.

CDR3 sequence (DNA): TGTGCCACCAGTCCGGGACAGGGGTGGAATCAGCCCCAGCATTTT. Its protein product is CATSPGQGWNQPQHF. V is TRBV15 and J is TRBJ1-5; 10 positions match TRBD1. Per germline, CDR1 LNHNV and CDR2 YYDKDF (reference sequence). The CDR3 is 15 amino acids. The ends lost 6 bases at V and 4 bases at J; junction bases unmatched: 6.

V gene TRBV19 combines with J gene TRBJ1-5; 8 positions match TRBD1. This CDR3 comprises 17 residues. After removal of 5 bases from V and 6 bases from J, the junction contained 15 bases not matched to a gene. CDR1 and CDR2 (germline): LNHDA, SQIVND (reference sequence). This chain's CDR3 is CASSPRTGQGRSQPQHF. CDR3 sequence (DNA): TGTGCCAGTAGTCCTCGGACAGGGCAGGGTCGGAGTCAGCCCCAGCATTTT. Using reference TRBV19 and TRBJ1-5 for the parts outside the CDR3, the full variable domain is DGGITQSPKYLFRKEGQNVTLSCEQNLNHDAMYWYRQDPGQGLRLIYYSQIVNDFQKGDIAEGYSVSREKKESFPLTVTSAQKNPTAFYLCASSPRTGQGRSQPQHFGDGTRLSIL.

This sequence joins TRBV27 and TRBJ1-1; no definite D call. CDR1 is MNHEY and CDR2 is SMNVEV in the germline V gene (reference sequence). The CDR3 consists of 13 residues. Trimming stripped 0 bases from V and 11 bases from J, with 13 bases between. CDR3 DNA: TGTGCCAGCAGTTTATCACAGTACAGTGTTGCTTTCTTT. This encodes CASSLSQYSVAFF.

This clone came up a few times. The chain couples TRBV3-1 (or the pseudogene TRBV3-2) to TRBJ2-7; 12 nucleotides match TRBD2. The length of the CDR3 is 15 residues. Germline lookup yields CDR1 LGHDT and CDR2 YNNKEL (reference sequence). J lost 5 bases, V lost 3 bases, and 5 bases had no gene match. CDR3 nucleotides: TGTGCCAGCAGCCAGACTAGCGGGAGTGCCCACGAGCAGTACTTC. It codes for CASSQTSGSAHEQYF.

The chain couples TRBV7-8 to TRBJ2-1; 7 bases are a match to TRBD1. V was clipped by 7 bases and J by 5 bases; unmatched bases: 14. The CDR3 has 16 residues. The germline V gene encodes CDR1 SGHVS and CDR2 FQNEAQ. CDR3 loop: CASTGSQGWLDNEQFF. In DNA, the CDR3 is TGTGCCAGCACGGGGTCACAGGGGTGGCTGGACAATGAGCAGTTCTTC.

The V and J genes are TRBV7-6 and TRBJ2-7; possibly TRBD1 or TRBD2 for D (5 bases each). The germline V gene has CDR1 SGHVS and CDR2 FNYEAQ. Trimming stripped 5 bases from V and 0 bases from J, with 17 bases between. CDR3 size: 16 residues. The CDR3 coding sequence is TGTGCCAGCAGCCAGGGTTCCGGGGCCTCCTCCTACGAGCAGTACTTC. Protein product: CASSQGSGASSYEQYF.

The chain has TRBV27 and TRBJ2-1; D remains unclear. CDR1 is MNHEY and CDR2 is SMNVEV in the germline V gene (reference sequence). CDR3 length equals 17 residues. Trimming cost V 4 bases and J 2 bases, with 18 bases left between them. This CDR3 is CASSSLGGGITYNEQFF. The DNA of the CDR3 is TGTGCCAGCAGTTCACTCGGTGGCGGAATAACCTACAATGAGCAGTTCTTC.

This CDR3 is CASSFELAGGRDTQYF. For the CDR3, the DNA is TGCGCCAGCAGCTTTGAACTAGCGGGGGGGCGTGATACGCAGTATTTT. The chain links TRBV5-1 to TRBJ2-3; 13 nucleotides match TRBD2. The CDR3 contains 16 residues. CDR1 SGHRS and CDR2 YFSETQ come from the germline V gene. Unmatched junction bases numbered 6, after V lost 2 bases and J lost 6 bases.

This clone was counted a few times. This chain connects TRBV7-9 to TRBJ2-1, with 12 bases lining up with TRBD2. With 11 bases clipped from V and 6 bases from J, the junction kept 20 bases outside the gene matches. The CDR3 is 18 residues long. Germline V CDR1 and CDR2: SEHNR, FQNEAQ (reference sequence). The DNA of the CDR3 is TGTGCCTCCGGGGACTCGACTAGCGGGAGCGAGCGCCCCAATGAGCAGTTCTTC. This codes for CASGDSTSGSERPNEQFF.

The chain combines TRBV19 with TRBJ2-1, with D unclear. Trimming removed 4 bases at V and 9 bases at J, with 10 bases between. Per germline, CDR1 LNHDA and CDR2 SQIVND (reference sequence). This CDR3 has 12 amino acids. CDR3 in DNA: TGTGCCAGTAGTACTCCCCCGATTGAGCAGTTCTTC. It yields the protein CASSTPPIEQFF.

V is TRBV6-5 and J is TRBJ1-2; D gene ambiguous. Trimming cost V 0 bases and J 3 bases, with 11 bases left between them. Germline CDR1 is MNHEY and CDR2 is SVGAGI. The CDR3 runs 15 residues. The CDR3 region is CASSYSTDGYYGYTF. The CDR3 coding sequence is TGTGCCAGCAGTTACTCCACGGACGGATACTATGGCTACACCTTC.

The V call is TRBV4-1, the J call TRBJ2-7; maybe TRBD1 (7 bases). V gave up 0 bases and J gave up 2 bases, with 14 bases separating them. CDR1 and CDR2 from the germline V gene are MGHRA and YSYEKL. CDR3 length: 16 amino acids. The CDR3 reads CASSQDGSGGTYEQYF. The DNA for the CDR3 is TGCGCCAGCAGCCAAGATGGGTCAGGGGGGACCTACGAGCAGTACTTC.

The chain is built from TRBV24-1 and TRBJ2-1; D not resolved. CDR1 and CDR2 (germline): KGHDR, SFDVKD. V was cut by 6 bases and J by 4 bases, with 6 bases left in between. This CDR3 has 12 amino acids. The CDR3: CATSIGYNEQFF. The CDR3 DNA reads as TGTGCCACCAGTATCGGTTACAATGAGCAGTTCTTC.

The J gene is TRBJ2-5, the V gene TRBV13; 14 nucleotides agree with TRBD2. Germline CDR1 reads PRHDT; CDR2 reads FYEKMQ (reference sequence). The V segment lost 4 bases and the J segment 1 base; nucleotides outside the gene matches: 5. The CDR3 has 17 amino acids. The CDR3 nucleotides are TGTGCCAGCAGCTCTCGACTAGCGGGGGGGCTCCAAGAGACCCAGTACTTC. This gives the protein CASSSRLAGGLQETQYF.

The chain carries TRBV11-3 and TRBJ1-1, with 9 bases fitting TRBD1. CDR3 size: 15 residues. CDR1 is SGHNT, CDR2 YENEEA, per germline. The V and J ends lost 5 bases and 5 bases, in that order; junction bases with no gene match: 9. The DNA for the CDR3 is TGTGCCAGCAGCCCTGGGACAGGGCTGGGGACTGAAGCTTTCTTT. Its protein is CASSPGTGLGTEAFF.

This clone is medium-sized by share. The gene calls are TRBV7-9 and TRBJ1-1, with 7 positions matching TRBD1. CDR1 is SEHNR and CDR2 is FQNEAQ in the germline V gene (reference sequence). The CDR3 is 16 amino acids. V lost 5 bases to trimming and J lost 7 bases; unmatched junction nucleotides: 16. The CDR3 region has the DNA TGTGCCAGCAGCACCCCAACGACAGGGACCTGGAGTGAAGCTTTCTTT. Translated: CASSTPTTGTWSEAFF.

This chain connects TRBV6-5 to TRBJ2-7; 9 bases match TRBD2. Germline V gene sequence: CDR1 MNHEY, CDR2 SVGAGI. The CDR3 spans 16 residues. Trimming at V came to 2 bases and at J to 6 bases, leaving 11 bases not matched to a gene. CDR3 amino acids: CASSYAPAGGPFEQYF. CDR3 nucleotides: TGTGCCAGCAGTTACGCCCCAGCGGGAGGCCCCTTCGAGCAGTACTTC.

The chain joins TRBV4-1 to TRBJ1-2, with 7 nucleotides matching TRBD1. V shed 2 bases and J 2 bases; nucleotides not matched to a gene: 11. CDR1 is MGHRA and CDR2 is YSYEKL in the germline V gene. CDR3 length: 17 amino acids. As DNA, the CDR3 is TGCGCCAGCAGCCAAATATACTTGGGACAGATAAACTATGGCTACACCTTC. Residues: CASSQIYLGQINYGYTF.

This rearrangement joins TRBV6-5 to TRBJ2-3; 9 bases are shared with TRBD2. CDR3 length: 16 amino acids. Trimming cost V 2 bases and J 4 bases; bases outside gene matches: 7. In germline, CDR1 is MNHEY, CDR2 SVGAGI. The chain's CDR3 is CASSYGVSGGSDTQYF. CDR3 coding DNA: TGTGCCAGCAGTTACGGTGTTAGCGGGGGTTCAGATACGCAGTATTTT.

V and J are TRBV7-2 and TRBJ2-1, with TRBD1 matching over 9 bases. Looked up from germline, CDR1 is SGHTA and CDR2 is FQGNSA. The CDR3 is 14 amino acids. V lost 3 bases and J lost 3; bases outside the gene matches: 0. The CDR3 loop reads CASSLDRGYNEQFF. CDR3 DNA sequence: TGTGCCAGCAGCTTGGACAGGGGCTACAATGAGCAGTTCTTC.